This TCR beta chain was recorded in a study of shared clonotypes between healthy human individuals. Note on this clone: Its antigen remains unidentified. The sample has other DNA sequences that encode this CDR3 too.

Data came from immunoSEQ multiplex PCR; TCRdb stores just in-frame clones and leaves some out. Of under 1,100,000 clones in the sample, more than 60% are singletons; the top ten hold around 1.5%. Study observations and caveats: The represented genetic and exposure-history diversity was limited by the small number of donors. In general, naive subsets displayed greater estimated richness than memory subsets did. Clonotype sharing among donors likely depends on sequencing depth. Sequencing of the sorted subsets was shown by rarefaction to be incomplete despite large depth.

Germline CDR1 and CDR2: KGHSH and LQKENI. The V gene lost 3 bases and the J gene lost 6 bases, with 9 bases spanning the gap. The CDR3 is 13 residues long. The sample was memory CD4+ T cells sorted from blood. As to subset: CD45RA-negative fraction. The sequence was collected from a young man in good health. The rearrangement links TRBV18 to TRBJ2-1, with D perhaps matching TRBD2 (5 bases). The CDR3, as DNA: TGTGCCAGCTCACCGCCGGGAACCAATGAGCAGTTCTTC. As protein: CASSPPGTNEQFF.